These T cell receptor beta chains were read from a single sample in a study of immune characterization of retroperitoneal liposarcoma. From the PCR reads, TCRdb called clonotypes with MiXCR, one entry per CDR3 protein. Of under 2,000 distinct CDR3 sequences in the sample, about 45% were seen once. The sequencing input was tumor tissue. These receptors were taken from a female donor with retroperitoneal liposarcoma. Both conserved end residues are part of each CDR3. A D gene is named only where the DNA matches it firmly. Clone size is given for some rows only: seen once, a few or many times, or a class if the clone is expanded.

cdr3_length,j_call,v_call,d_call,clone_size,cdr3_aa,cdr3_nt
16,TRBJ2-7,TRBV12-3/TRBV12-4,-,-,CASSPDSPVGVYEQYF,TGTGCCAGCAGCCCCGATTCGCCGGTCGGGGTTTACGAGCAGTACTTC
17,TRBJ2-3,TRBV6-1,TRBD2,-,CASSEGTSGRVTDTQYF,TGTGCCAGCAGTGAGGGGACTAGCGGGAGAGTGACAGATACGCAGTATTTT
15,TRBJ2-1,TRBV12-5,TRBD1,-,CASGIQGAKYNEQFF,TGTGCTAGTGGGATACAGGGGGCGAAGTACAATGAGCAGTTCTTC
17,TRBJ2-5,TRBV6-1,TRBD1,-,CASSGEIGQGITETQYF,TGTGCCAGCAGTGGGGAGATCGGACAGGGGATCACAGAGACCCAGTACTTC
16,TRBJ2-1,TRBV6-1,TRBD1,-,CASRRQGAISYNEQFF,TGTGCCAGCAGACGACAGGGGGCTATATCCTACAATGAGCAGTTCTTC
15,TRBJ2-1,TRBV6-6,TRBD2,-,CASSYVGGTYNEQFF,TGTGCCAGCAGTTACGTCGGGGGGACCTACAATGAGCAGTTCTTC
17,TRBJ2-4,TRBV6-1,-,once,CASRAYSGLEAKNIQYF,TGTGCCAGCAGGGCCTACTCCGGACTCGAGGCCAAAAACATTCAGTACTTC
14,TRBJ2-5,TRBV11-3,TRBD1,-,CASSDGQGRETQYF,TGTGCCAGCAGCGACGGACAGGGCCGGGAGACCCAGTACTTC
15,TRBJ2-1,TRBV7-2,-,few,CASTTSRDSQETQFF,TGTGCCAGCACCACTTCGCGGGACTCCCAAGAGACCCAGTTCTTC
15,TRBJ2-1,TRBV7-2,-,-,CASSLERGVSNEQFF,TGTGCCAGCAGCTTAGAGAGAGGGGTAAGCAATGAGCAGTTCTTC
12,TRBJ2-5,TRBV6-1,-,medium-sized,CASSASAKTQYF,TGTGCCAGCAGTGCCTCAGCCAAGACCCAGTACTTC